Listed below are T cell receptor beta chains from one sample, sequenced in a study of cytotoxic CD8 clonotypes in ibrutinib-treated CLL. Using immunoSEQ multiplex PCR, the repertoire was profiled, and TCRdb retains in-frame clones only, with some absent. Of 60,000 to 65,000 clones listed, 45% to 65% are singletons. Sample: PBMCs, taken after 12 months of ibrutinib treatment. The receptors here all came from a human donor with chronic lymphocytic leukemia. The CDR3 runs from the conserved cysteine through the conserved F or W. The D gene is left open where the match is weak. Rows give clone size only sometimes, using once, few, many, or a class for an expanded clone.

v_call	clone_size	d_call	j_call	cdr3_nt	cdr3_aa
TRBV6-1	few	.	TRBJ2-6	TGTGCCAGCAGTGAATCAAGGGTTCCTGGGGCCAACGTCCTGACTTTC	CASSESRVPGANVLTF
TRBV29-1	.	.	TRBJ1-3	TGCAGCGTTCAGGGAAGCGAAACCTCTGGAAACACCATATATTTT	CSVQGSETSGNTIYF
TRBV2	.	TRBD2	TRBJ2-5	TGTGCCAGCGGGGGGGTGGAGACCCAGTACTTC	CASGGVETQYF
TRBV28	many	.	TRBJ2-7	TGTGCCAGCCAGGTCAGCTCCTACGAGCAGTACTTC	CASQVSSYEQYF
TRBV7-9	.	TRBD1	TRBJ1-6	TGTGCCAGCAGCGACGACAGGGGAAATTCACCCCTCCACTTT	CASSDDRGNSPLHF
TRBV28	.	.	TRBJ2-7	TGTGCCAGCAGTTTTAGGATGGGGTACGAGCAGTACTTC	CASSFRMGYEQYF
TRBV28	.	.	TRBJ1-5	TGTGCCAGCAAGGGGTCGGACGTTGGCCATCAGCCCCAGCATTTT	CASKGSDVGHQPQHF
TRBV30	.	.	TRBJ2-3	TGTGCCTGGGAAAGAGGTTTAAGCACAGATACGCAGTATTTT	CAWERGLSTDTQYF
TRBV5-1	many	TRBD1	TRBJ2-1	TGCGCCAGCAGCTTGGGAGGGACAGAACACAATGAGCAGTTCTTC	CASSLGGTEHNEQFF
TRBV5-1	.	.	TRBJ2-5	TGCGCCAGCAATTACGACCAAGAGACCCAGTACTTC	CASNYDQETQYF
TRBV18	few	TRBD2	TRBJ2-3	TGTGCCAGCTCACCATCTGCGGGAGGACCGAATTTT	CASSPSAGGPNF
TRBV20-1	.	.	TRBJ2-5	TGCAGTGCTAGAGTACGAGGGACCCAGTACTTC	CSARVRGTQYF
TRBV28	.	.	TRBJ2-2	TGTGCCAGCAGTTTCGGAAACACCGGGGAGCTGTTTTTT	CASSFGNTGELFF
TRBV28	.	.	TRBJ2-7	TGTGCCAGCAGCCAGGGACCTTCCTACGAGCAGTACTTC	CASSQGPSYEQYF
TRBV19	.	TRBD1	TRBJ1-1	TGTGCCAGTAGTGCCGGACAGGGAACATCTGAAGCTTTCTTT	CASSAGQGTSEAFF
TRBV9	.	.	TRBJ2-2	TGTGCCAGCAGCCCCAGGGGGGTAGCCGGGGAGCTGTTTTTT	CASSPRGVAGELFF
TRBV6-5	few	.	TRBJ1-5	TGTGCCAGCTCCCTCAGCGGGTCCCACAATCAGCCCCAGCATTTT	CASSLSGSHNQPQHF
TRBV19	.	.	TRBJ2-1	TGTGCCAGTAGTATGGATCCGGGTTCGTCCACCCGCAATGAGCAGTTCTTC	CASSMDPGSSTRNEQFF
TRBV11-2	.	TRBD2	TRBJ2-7	TGTGCCAGCAGCTTAAATAGCGGGAGAGTTTACGAGCAGTACTTC	CASSLNSGRVYEQYF
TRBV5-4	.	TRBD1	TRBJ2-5	TGTGCCAGCAGCTTGGCCAGGGACAGGGCGGGGGAGACCCAGTACTTC	CASSLARDRAGETQYF
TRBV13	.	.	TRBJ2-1	TGTGCCAGCAGCTTAGCCCCTTTAAGTTATGAGCAGTTCTTC	CASSLAPLSYEQFF
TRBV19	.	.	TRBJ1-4	TGTGCCAGTAGTTTGGAGGGAGCAACTAATGAAAAACTGTTTTTT	CASSLEGATNEKLFF
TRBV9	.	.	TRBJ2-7	TGTGCCAGCAGCCAGGCGGCAAGTTCCGAGCAGTACTTC	CASSQAASSEQYF
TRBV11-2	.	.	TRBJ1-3	TGTGCCAGCAGCGAACTCCGACTTACCCGAAACACCATATATTTT	CASSELRLTRNTIYF
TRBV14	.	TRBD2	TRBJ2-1	TGTGCCAGCAGCCAAGGACTAGCGGGGGGCAGCTCCTACAATGAGCAGTTCTTC	CASSQGLAGGSSYNEQFF
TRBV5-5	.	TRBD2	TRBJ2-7	TGTGCCAGCAGCTTGACTAGCGGGGGCTCCTACGAGCAGTACTTC	CASSLTSGGSYEQYF
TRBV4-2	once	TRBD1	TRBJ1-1	TGTGCCAGCAGCCAGGACAGGGGAGGTGAAGCTTTCTTT	CASSQDRGGEAFF
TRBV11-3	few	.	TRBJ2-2	TGTGCCAGCAGCTCTGAGGGGACCGGGGAGCTGTTTTTT	CASSSEGTGELFF
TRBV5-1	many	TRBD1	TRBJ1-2	TGCGCCAGCGGGAAGGGGGCCTATGGCTACACCTTC	CASGKGAYGYTF